Below are 27 T cell receptor beta chains sequenced from a single sample in a study of cytomegalovirus exposure and HLA in healthy donors. The method was immunoSEQ multiplex PCR; TCRdb's version includes in-frame clones alone and lacks a portion of them. This table holds about 130,000 clones, approximately 89% found once. Sequencing was done on a sample of PBMCs. The receptors derive from a woman aged 18-29 years in good health and CMV-seronegative.

This clone was seen only a few times. The chain joins TRBV19 to TRBJ1-2; 8 bases fit TRBD1. The CDR3 runs to 13 residues. V shed 11 bases, J shed 8 bases, and the junction held 13 bases outside the gene matches. Germline lookup yields CDR1 LNHDA and CDR2 SQIVND (reference sequence). In nucleotides, the CDR3 is TGTGCCGCCCGGGGGACAGGCCCTATGGGCTACACCTTC. Amino acids: CAARGTGPMGYTF.

This chain uses TRBV6-5 with TRBJ1-1, with D possibly being TRBD1 (6 bases). V was shortened by 7 bases and J by 0 bases, with 9 bases between the two germline ends. The CDR3 totals 13 residues. Germline lookup yields CDR1 MNHEY and CDR2 SVGAGI. CDR3 protein: CASIGQMNTEAFF. The CDR3 region has the DNA TGTGCCAGCATCGGACAGATGAACACTGAAGCTTTCTTT.

The chain employs TRBV5-4 and TRBJ1-6; D may be TRBD1 (6 bases). The CDR3 runs 14 residues. V lost 2 bases to trimming and J lost 7 bases, with 10 bases between them. Germline CDR1 SGHNT, CDR2 YYREEE (reference sequence). The CDR3 is CASSLRQENSPLHF. CDR3 DNA: TGTGCCAGCAGCTTAAGACAGGAAAATTCACCCCTCCACTTT.

The CDR3 loop is CASSLRDRGPYEQYF. The CDR3 bases are TGTGCCAGCAGCCTCCGGGACAGGGGACCCTACGAGCAGTACTTC. The chain joins TRBV7-8 to TRBJ2-7; 10 nucleotides line up with TRBD1. Germline CDR1 is SGHVS and CDR2 is FQNEAQ. CDR3 length: 15 residues. Trimming at V came to 5 bases and at J to 2 bases, leaving 6 bases not matched to a gene.

The chain joins TRBV5-1 to TRBJ2-3; D remains ambiguous. The CDR3 spans 13 residues. Germline V lookup: CDR1 SGHRS, CDR2 YFSETQ. The V and J ends lost 4 bases and 0 bases respectively, with 6 bases between them. CDR3 region: CASSVTSTDTQYF. CDR3 nucleotides: TGCGCCAGCAGCGTGACTAGCACAGATACGCAGTATTTT.

The chain employs TRBV10-2 and TRBJ2-7, with D unresolved. Germline assignment: CDR1 WSHSY and CDR2 SAAADI. V dropped 8 bases and J dropped 4 bases, with 12 bases sitting between them. The CDR3 has 12 residues. The CDR3, as DNA: TGCGCCAGCCTATCCACCCGATACGAGCAGTACTTC. Residues: CASLSTRYEQYF.

CDR3 sequence: CASSGIEGATNEKLFF. For the CDR3, the DNA is TGTGCCAGCAGCGGAATCGAGGGGGCTACTAATGAAAAACTGTTTTTT. The V and J genes are TRBV9 and TRBJ1-4; 7 nucleotides agree with TRBD1. V lost 3 bases and J lost 2; bases outside the gene matches: 7. Per germline, CDR1 SGDLS and CDR2 YYNGEE. The CDR3 has 16 amino acids. The whole variable domain, filled in from reference TRBV9 and TRBJ1-4, reads DSGVTQTPKHLITATGQRVTLRCSPRSGDLSVYWYQQSLDQGLQFLIQYYNGEERAKGNILERFSAQQFPDLHSELNLSSLELGDSALYFCASSGIEGATNEKLFFGSGTQLSVL.

The chain links TRBV11-2 to TRBJ2-6; TRBD1 is a possible D gene (5 bases). This CDR3 is built from 16 residues. Per the germline V gene, CDR1 is SGHAT and CDR2 is FQNNGV. V dropped 2 bases and J dropped 0 bases, with 8 bases sitting between them. This chain's CDR3 is CASSLQGYSGANVLTF. CDR3 nucleotide sequence: TGTGCCAGCAGCTTACAGGGCTACTCTGGGGCCAACGTCCTGACTTTC. Together with reference TRBV11-2 and TRBJ2-6, the CDR3 gives the full variable domain: EAGVAQSPRYKIIEKRQSVAFWCNPISGHATLYWYQQILGQGPKLLIQFQNNGVVDDSQLPKDRFSAERLKGVDSTLKIQPAKLEDSAVYLCASSLQGYSGANVLTFGAGSRLTVL.

The rearrangement joins TRBV11-3 to TRBJ2-2, with 8 positions matching TRBD2. V trimming: 5 bases; J trimming: 2 bases; junction bases outside the gene matches: 4. Germline V lookup: CDR1 SGHNT, CDR2 YENEEA. The CDR3 totals 15 residues. CDR3: CASSQSGGNTGELFF. Here the CDR3 DNA reads TGTGCCAGCAGCCAAAGCGGGGGAAACACCGGGGAGCTGTTTTTT.

The V gene is TRBV10-1, the J gene TRBJ2-1; 7 positions agree with TRBD1. CDR1 and CDR2 (germline): WNHNN, SYGVQD (reference sequence). The CDR3 is 15 residues long. V lost 4 bases, J lost 0 bases, and 3 bases stayed unmatched. CDR3: CASSVAGGSYNEQFF. The DNA for the CDR3 is TGCGCCAGCAGTGTCGCAGGGGGCTCCTACAATGAGCAGTTCTTC.

The rearrangement links TRBV5-6 to TRBJ2-7, with TRBD1 matching over 7 bases. The CDR3 runs to 15 residues. CDR1 SGHDT and CDR2 YYEEEE come from the germline V gene. V shed 2 bases and J 0 bases; nucleotides not matched to a gene: 5. CDR3 nucleotide sequence: TGTGCCAGCAGCTTAGGGGGACAGCTCTCCTACGAGCAGTACTTC. As protein: CASSLGGQLSYEQYF.

The chain couples TRBV4-1 to TRBJ2-1; 11 nucleotides align to TRBD1. The germline V gene has CDR1 MGHRA and CDR2 YSYEKL. This CDR3 has 14 residues. The V segment lost 4 bases and the J segment 7 bases; nucleotides outside the gene matches: 3. CDR3 coding DNA: TGCGCCAGCAGCCGGGGGACAGGGGGAAATGAGCAGTTCTTC. Translated, it gives CASSRGTGGNEQFF.

The V call is TRBV7-3, the J call TRBJ2-3, with D tentatively TRBD2 (5 bases). Trimming removed 3 bases from V and 2 bases from J, with 15 bases in between. CDR1 and CDR2 (germline): SGHTA, FQGTGA. The CDR3 spans 16 residues. The CDR3 bases are TGTGCCAGCAGCTTTATGGCTAGCCCGTACACAGATACGCAGTATTTT. Its protein product is CASSFMASPYTDTQYF.

J is TRBJ1-2 and V is TRBV6-1, with D hard to call. This CDR3 spans 12 amino acids. In germline, CDR1 is MNHNS, CDR2 SASEGT. Trimming shortened V by 6 bases and J by 4 bases, and 9 bases separated the two germline ends. CDR3 region: CASSLVLYGYTF. Written as DNA, the CDR3 is TGTGCCAGCAGCTTAGTCCTCTATGGCTACACCTTC.

The V call is TRBV5-1, the J call TRBJ2-1; D might be TRBD2 (5 bases). The V end was cut by 0 bases, the J end by 0 bases, with 10 bases between. The CDR3 loop spans 16 amino acids. Germline CDR1 SGHRS, CDR2 YFSETQ. Written as DNA, the CDR3 is TGCGCCAGCAGCTTGGGCGGGTTAAGCTCCTACAATGAGCAGTTCTTC. Encoded protein: CASSLGGLSSYNEQFF.

The rearrangement uses TRBV6-5 and TRBJ1-1, with D unclear. V lost 7 bases, J lost 7 bases, and 22 bases lay in between. The germline gives CDR1 MNHEY, CDR2 SVGAGI. CDR3 length: 15 residues. The chain's CDR3 is CASTPSVVGLGEAFF. CDR3 sequence (DNA): TGTGCCAGCACTCCTTCCGTTGTTGGGCTGGGTGAAGCTTTCTTT.

V usage is TRBV10-3 and J usage is TRBJ1-2; tentatively, D is TRBD1 (6 bases). Germline loops: CDR1 ENHRY, CDR2 SYGVKD. The CDR3 is made up of 15 amino acids. V was shortened by 4 bases and J by 3 bases, with 15 bases between the two germline ends. The DNA for the CDR3 is TGTGCCATCAGTGGCTCGTGGGGGCGCGACTATGGCTACACCTTC. Translation gives CAISGSWGRDYGYTF.

This clone was seen only once. CDR3 protein: CASSPRTPSSGANVLTF. The CDR3 nucleotides are TGTGCCAGCAGCCCTCGGACTCCTTCCTCTGGGGCCAACGTCCTGACTTTC. The genes are TRBV9 and TRBJ2-6; TRBD2 is a possible D gene (5 bases). V lost 4 bases and J lost 0, with 14 bases in between. Germline V gene sequence: CDR1 SGDLS, CDR2 YYNGEE. This CDR3 has 17 amino acids.

The chain recombines TRBV11-2 with TRBJ1-2; 8 bases map to TRBD1. The length of the CDR3 is 13 residues. From germline, CDR1 is SGHAT and CDR2 FQNNGV. Losses at the gene ends were 7 bases for V and 4 bases for J; bases not matched to a gene: 5. This CDR3 is CASTTGVSYGYTF. The CDR3 coding sequence is TGTGCCAGCACGACAGGGGTGTCCTATGGCTACACCTTC.

This clone occurred once. The rearrangement uses TRBV7-8 and TRBJ2-7; TRBD1 matches at 9 bases. The CDR3 is 16 amino acids. Per the germline V gene, CDR1 is SGHVS and CDR2 is FQNEAQ. V lost 5 bases, J lost 5 bases, and 13 bases stayed unmatched. CDR3: CASSRKQGALGDEQYF. As DNA, the CDR3 is TGTGCCAGCAGCAGAAAACAGGGGGCCCTCGGGGACGAGCAGTACTTC.

The rearrangement links TRBV7-3 to TRBJ1-1; D gene ambiguous. Germline CDR1 reads SGHTA; CDR2 reads FQGTGA. Trimming stripped 5 bases from V and 1 base from J, with 8 bases between. This CDR3 has 13 residues. CDR3 amino acids: CASSPEANTEAFF. Here the CDR3 DNA reads TGTGCCAGCAGCCCGGAGGCGAACACTGAAGCTTTCTTT.

The chain couples TRBV11-1 to TRBJ1-5; a possible D gene is TRBD1 (6 bases). The CDR3 length is 14 residues. Germline assignment: CDR1 SGHAT and CDR2 FQDESV (reference sequence). V gave up 4 bases and J gave up 4 bases, with 11 bases separating them. This chain's CDR3 is CASSSRGGNQPQHF. CDR3 DNA: TGTGCCAGCAGCTCCAGGGGAGGGAATCAGCCCCAGCATTTT.

This chain uses TRBV5-6 with TRBJ2-7, with a weak D call TRBD1 (5 bases). The CDR3 runs to 14 residues. Germline lookup yields CDR1 SGHDT and CDR2 YYEEEE. The ends were cut back, 5 bases at V and 2 bases at J, with 14 bases in the middle. The CDR3 nucleotides are TGTGCCAGCAGAGCACCACAGGAAACCTACGAGCAGTACTTC. Protein product: CASRAPQETYEQYF.

Notes on this clone: Additional DNA sequences in this sample encode the identical CDR3. The V gene is TRBV7-3, the J gene TRBJ2-5; 7 bases are a match to TRBD1. Trimming took 5 bases from V and 4 from J; bases not matched to a gene: 4. The CDR3 spans 13 residues. Looked up from germline, CDR1 is SGHTA and CDR2 is FQGTGA. The CDR3 spells CASSLNRGETQYF. The CDR3 DNA is TGTGCCAGCAGCCTCAACAGGGGAGAGACCCAGTACTTC.

This chain links TRBV18 with TRBJ1-1; D unclear. V was clipped by 6 bases and J by 6 bases, with 14 bases between them. CDR1 and CDR2 (germline): KGHSH, LQKENI. This CDR3 has 13 residues. CDR3 in DNA: TGTGCCAGCTCGCGGGCAACAGACGCTGAAGCTTTCTTT. Translated, it gives CASSRATDAEAFF.

The chain links TRBV6-5 to TRBJ1-5, with D perhaps matching TRBD1 (5 bases). The CDR3 is 13 amino acids. V lost 7 bases to trimming and J lost 7 bases, with 14 bases between them. Germline V gene lookup returns CDR1 MNHEY and CDR2 SVGAGI. The CDR3 region is CASTRGGGQPQHF. For the CDR3, the DNA is TGTGCCAGCACGCGCGGGGGTGGGCAGCCCCAGCATTTT.

The chain carries TRBV10-3 and TRBJ2-7, with TRBD1 identical over 10 bases. The germline V gene has CDR1 ENHRY and CDR2 SYGVKD. The CDR3 sequence is 13 residues long. The V segment lost 5 bases and the J segment 7 bases; nucleotides outside the gene matches: 5. The CDR3 DNA sequence: TGTGCCATCAGTAGACAGGGGGCGGGTGAGCAGTACTTC. Translated, it gives CAISRQGAGEQYF.